This T cell receptor (beta chain) was documented in a study of blood T cells in healthy people across ages. Germline loops: CDR1 SEHNR, CDR2 FQNEAQ (reference sequence). V was pared by 2 bases and J by 2 bases, with 10 bases between. The CDR3 sequence is 15 residues long. Through a sample-barcoded 5' primer and a J-beta primer mix, a second PCR was run for about 6 to 11 cycles. Tags on each cDNA molecule came from a template-switch adaptor with 12 random nucleotides. TCRdb reanalysed the 5' RACE reads using MiXCR and keeps one entry per CDR3 protein. The table records about 570,000 distinct CDR3 sequences, approximately 30% of them present only once. A word on this clonotype: Its target is not known.

General observations from the study: Whereas aged donors had fewer naive CD4+ cells, long-lived donors had more of them and higher diversity. It was found that TCR beta diversity correlated strongly with the percentage of naive T cells. The lack of PBMC sorting stopped any conclusive naive versus antigen-experienced comparison.

The sequence came from a woman between 65 and 79 years old in good health. Material for sequencing was blood. The chain links TRBV7-9 to TRBJ2-4; TRBD2 is a possible D gene (7 bases). The CDR3 loop reads CASSLTGGSKNIQYF. In DNA form, the CDR3 reads TGTGCCAGCAGCTTAACGGGGGGCTCCAAAAACATTCAGTACTTC.